This entry is about one TCR beta chain. The antigen is undetermined. Being one base from a much bigger clone, this may be a read error. Orbital computed tomography, thyroid ultrasound, serum thyroxine and TRAb, and clinical symptoms together informed the diagnoses. This specimen comes from a study of T cells in Graves' hyperthyroidism and ophthalmopathy. Study observations and caveats: A 13 V-J model separated ophthalmopathy from stable hyperthyroidism.

Germline assignment: CDR1 MNHNS and CDR2 SASEGT. The CDR3 has 16 residues. Template material for amplifying TCR beta CDR3 regions consisted of RNA transcripts. First-round RT-PCR of the TCR CDR3 relied on the HTBI primer set. TCRdb re-analysed the multiplex PCR reads in MiXCR, keeping a single row per CDR3 protein. The repertoire holds more than 500,000 distinct CDR3 sequences, with about 17% as singletons. The sequence was obtained from a woman aged 25 to 39 with Graves' hyperthyroidism. The material sequenced was blood. The chain combines TRBV6-1 with TRBJ2-3; no reliable D call. Here the CDR3 reads CVSSEVKQISTDTQYF. CDR3 sequence (DNA): TGTGTCAGCAGTGAAGTAAAGCAAATCTCCACAGATACGCAGTATTTT.